What follows is one TCR beta chain and its context. Its antigen is undetermined. The data belong to a study of T cell repertoires in cytomegalovirus infection. TCRdb passed the reads through MiXCR, listing each CDR3 protein once. Here the sample spans about 770,000 distinct CDR3 sequences, 25% to 35% being singletons. The CDR3 contains 15 residues. J was trimmed by 2 bases and V by 6 bases; bases with no gene match: 4. Whole-study results and caveats: HLA-C-restricted CMV clonotypes gave the most frequent clonotype in two of eight donors.

This material consisted of cultured CD8+ T cells from PBMCs, taken from culture after CMV antigen stimulation. This chain joins TRBV12-3 or TRBV12-4 and TRBJ2-5, with TRBD2 matching 12 bases. The receptor comes from a human donor in good health (CMV status not recorded). Some clones in this sample may be carry-over from other donors' samples. CDR3 DNA sequence: TGTGCCAGCAGCCGGACTAGCGGGACACAAGAGACCCAGTACTTC. Translating gives CASSRTSGTQETQYF.